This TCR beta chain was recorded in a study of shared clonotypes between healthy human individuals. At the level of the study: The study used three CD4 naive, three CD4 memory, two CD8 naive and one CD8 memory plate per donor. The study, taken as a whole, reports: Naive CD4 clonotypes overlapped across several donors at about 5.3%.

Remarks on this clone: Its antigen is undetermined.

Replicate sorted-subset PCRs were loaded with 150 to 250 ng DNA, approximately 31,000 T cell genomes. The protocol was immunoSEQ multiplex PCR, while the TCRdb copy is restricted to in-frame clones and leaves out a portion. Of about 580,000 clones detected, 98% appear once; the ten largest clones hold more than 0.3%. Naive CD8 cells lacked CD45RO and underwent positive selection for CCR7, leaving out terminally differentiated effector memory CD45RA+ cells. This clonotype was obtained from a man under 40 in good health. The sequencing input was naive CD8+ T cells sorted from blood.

CDR3 sequence reads: CASSLGQGSRTKNIQYF. The CDR3 coding sequence is TGCGCCAGCAGCTTAGGACAGGGCTCCCGTACCAAAAACATTCAGTACTTC. The chain links TRBV5-1 to TRBJ2-4; 8 positions match TRBD1. Germline assignment: CDR1 SGHRS and CDR2 YFSETQ. This CDR3 contains 17 residues. The ends lost 2 bases at V and 2 bases at J; junction bases unmatched: 9.